The sequence of this TCR beta chain was determined in a study of cytomegalovirus exposure and HLA in healthy donors. Study details: There were roughly 120 million unique TCR beta sequences, drawn from 150 million to 200 million T cells, in an earlier analysis.

Healthy bone marrow donors made up the donor group. A remark on this clone: Its specificity is not known.

The germline CDR1 and CDR2 sequences are SGHTS and YDEGEE. Trimming cost V 3 bases and J 5 bases; bases outside gene matches: 6. The CDR3 has 15 residues. The PCR made use of 60 Vbeta and 13 Jbeta primers. The repertoire was sequenced with immunoSEQ multiplex PCR; TCRdb's copy has only in-frame clones and lacks some. Counted here are over 60,000 clones, roughly 80% occurring once; the ten biggest clones make up about 7.4%. Study-level results: Testing in vitro showed three CMV-associated chains specific for CMV antigens.

V and J are TRBV5-8 and TRBJ2-7, with 12 bases identical to TRBD1. The receptor comes from a woman between 25 and 40 years old in good health and CMV-seropositive. The specimen was PBMCs. The CDR3 is CASSSGTGGIHEQYF. CDR3 sequence (DNA): TGTGCCAGCAGCTCCGGGACAGGGGGCATCCACGAGCAGTACTTC.